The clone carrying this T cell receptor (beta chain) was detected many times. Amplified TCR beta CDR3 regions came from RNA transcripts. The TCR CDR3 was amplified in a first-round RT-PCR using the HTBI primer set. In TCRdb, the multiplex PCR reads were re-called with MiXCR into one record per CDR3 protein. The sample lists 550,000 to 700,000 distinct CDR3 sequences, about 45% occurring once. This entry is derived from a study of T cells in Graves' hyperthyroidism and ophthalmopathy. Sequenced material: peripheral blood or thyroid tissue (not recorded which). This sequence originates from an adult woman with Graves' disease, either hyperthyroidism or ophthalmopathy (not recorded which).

DNA for the CDR3: TGCGCCAGCAGCTTGGGGACAGGGACCGGGGGCAATCAGCCCCAGCATTTT. This encodes CASSLGTGTGGNQPQHF. The J gene is TRBJ1-5, the V gene TRBV5-1; 8 bases agree with TRBD1. The V segment lost 0 bases and the J segment 2 bases; nucleotides outside the gene matches: 7. The CDR3 consists of 17 residues. The germline V gene has CDR1 SGHRS and CDR2 YFSETQ.